What follows is one T cell receptor beta chain and its context. Its target is not known. The sample belongs to a study of T cells in localized non-small cell lung cancer. Notes on the study in general: Owing to sequencing of a solitary tumor region, heterogeneity cannot be discounted.

Libraries were prepared by immunoSEQ multiplex PCR; TCRdb keeps only in-frame clonotypes and omits some of them. The data show roughly 40,000 clones, 75% to 90% seen once. Per the germline V gene, CDR1 is MGHRA and CDR2 is YSYEKL. The CDR3 spans 14 residues. The V gene lost 4 bases and the J gene lost 8 bases, with 16 bases spanning the gap. The clonotype originates from a woman between 40 and 69 years old with stage I lung adenocarcinoma. The chain uses TRBV4-1 and TRBJ2-3; D is ambiguous. Sequenced here: peripheral blood, sampled before any cancer treatment. CDR3 coding DNA: TGCGCCAGCAGCCCCCAAGGCCCGATGGGTACGCAGTATTTT. This translates into CASSPQGPMGTQYF.